The rows below give T cell receptor beta chains drawn from one sample of a study of CD8+ T cells in alopecia areata. The protocol was immunoSEQ multiplex PCR, while the TCRdb copy is restricted to in-frame clones and leaves out a portion. The table has some 200,000 clones, 60% seen once. This material consisted of CD4+ T cells sorted from blood, taken at week 4, from a patient treated with tofacitinib. All receptors come from a human donor with alopecia areata. CDR3s include the opening cysteine and the closing phenylalanine or tryptophan. The D gene is left open where the match is weak. Some rows mark clone size as missing; the rest say once, few, many or name a class of expanded clone.

j_call: TRBJ1-1; clone_size: .; v_call: TRBV29-1; cdr3_length: 10; d_call: .; cdr3_aa: CSGGEGEAFF; cdr3_nt: TGCAGCGGAGGGGAGGGTGAAGCTTTCTTT
j_call: TRBJ2-7; clone_size: .; v_call: TRBV5-1; cdr3_length: 19; d_call: TRBD1; cdr3_aa: CASSNGHDPRDRRSYEQYF; cdr3_nt: TGCGCCAGCAGCAACGGACATGACCCTCGGGACAGGAGATCCTACGAGCAGTACTTC
j_call: TRBJ2-3; clone_size: .; v_call: TRBV5-6; cdr3_length: 16; d_call: TRBD1; cdr3_aa: CASSSRTGVGSDPQYF; cdr3_nt: TGTGCCAGCAGCTCTAGGACAGGGGTGGGTTCGGATCCGCAGTATTTT
j_call: TRBJ1-6; clone_size: few; v_call: TRBV5-8; cdr3_length: 15; d_call: .; cdr3_aa: CASSLTGDSNSPLHF; cdr3_nt: TGTGCCAGCAGCTTGACGGGGGATTCAAATTCACCCCTCCACTTT
j_call: TRBJ2-5; clone_size: once; v_call: TRBV30; cdr3_length: 12; d_call: .; cdr3_aa: CAWSVVGETQYF; cdr3_nt: TGTGCCTGGAGTGTAGTTGGGGAGACCCAGTACTTC
j_call: TRBJ2-2; clone_size: .; v_call: TRBV30; cdr3_length: 17; d_call: .; cdr3_aa: CAWSGSQVVGNTGELFF; cdr3_nt: TGTGCCTGGAGTGGATCGCAGGTGGTGGGAAACACCGGGGAGCTGTTTTTT
j_call: TRBJ1-1; clone_size: .; v_call: TRBV6-1; cdr3_length: 12; d_call: .; cdr3_aa: CASNRVNTEAFF; cdr3_nt: TGTGCCAGCAACAGAGTTAACACTGAAGCTTTCTTT
j_call: TRBJ2-7; clone_size: few; v_call: TRBV5-1; cdr3_length: 15; d_call: .; cdr3_aa: CASSLAEGSGYEQYF; cdr3_nt: TGCGCCAGCAGCTTGGCGGAAGGTAGTGGCTACGAGCAGTACTTC
j_call: TRBJ1-2; clone_size: .; v_call: TRBV30; cdr3_length: 13; d_call: .; cdr3_aa: CAWKLDSYYGYTF; cdr3_nt: TGTGCCTGGAAATTGGACAGCTACTATGGCTACACCTTC
j_call: TRBJ2-2; clone_size: .; v_call: TRBV30; cdr3_length: 13; d_call: TRBD1; cdr3_aa: CAWTGGRTGELFF; cdr3_nt: TGTGCCTGGACAGGGGGAAGGACCGGGGAGCTGTTTTTT
j_call: TRBJ2-1; clone_size: .; v_call: TRBV23-1; cdr3_length: 17; d_call: TRBD1; cdr3_aa: CASSRAKRQGASNEQFF; cdr3_nt: TGCGCCAGCAGTCGGGCCAAAAGACAGGGGGCTAGCAATGAGCAGTTCTTC
j_call: TRBJ2-2; clone_size: few; v_call: TRBV19; cdr3_length: 15; d_call: .; cdr3_aa: CASTPAQGNTGELFF; cdr3_nt: TGTGCCAGTACCCCGGCCCAGGGAAACACCGGGGAGCTGTTTTTT
j_call: TRBJ1-6; clone_size: .; v_call: TRBV7-9; cdr3_length: 14; d_call: .; cdr3_aa: CASSPRGANSPLHF; cdr3_nt: TGTGCCAGCAGCCCTCGTGGGGCCAATTCACCCCTCCACTTT
j_call: TRBJ1-2; clone_size: .; v_call: TRBV25-1; cdr3_length: 18; d_call: .; cdr3_aa: CASSEYMGAAASNYGYTF; cdr3_nt: TGTGCCAGCAGTGAATATATGGGGGCGGCAGCTTCGAACTATGGCTACACCTTC
j_call: TRBJ2-1; clone_size: few; v_call: TRBV5-1; cdr3_length: 15; d_call: TRBD1; cdr3_aa: CASSLGDRGYNEQFF; cdr3_nt: TGCGCCAGCAGCTTGGGGGACAGGGGCTACAATGAGCAGTTCTTC
j_call: TRBJ1-4; clone_size: few; v_call: TRBV20-1; cdr3_length: 11; d_call: .; cdr3_aa: CSVEQSEKLFF; cdr3_nt: TGCAGCGTCGAACAAAGCGAAAAACTGTTTTTT
j_call: TRBJ1-1; clone_size: .; v_call: TRBV5-1; cdr3_length: 19; d_call: TRBD1; cdr3_aa: CASSLAYGQGSSQSTEAFF; cdr3_nt: TGCGCCAGCAGCTTGGCCTATGGACAGGGGTCTAGTCAGAGCACTGAAGCTTTCTTT
j_call: TRBJ1-1; clone_size: once; v_call: TRBV18; cdr3_length: 15; d_call: TRBD1; cdr3_aa: CASSPGTGVGTEAFF; cdr3_nt: TGTGCCAGCTCACCCGGGACAGGGGTTGGCACTGAAGCTTTCTTT
j_call: TRBJ2-2; clone_size: .; v_call: TRBV5-1; cdr3_length: 16; d_call: TRBD1; cdr3_aa: CASSLHGQGRTGELFF; cdr3_nt: TGCGCCAGCAGCTTGCACGGACAGGGACGGACCGGGGAGCTGTTTTTT
j_call: TRBJ2-3; clone_size: .; v_call: TRBV10-3; cdr3_length: 13; d_call: TRBD1; cdr3_aa: CAIATGETDTQYF; cdr3_nt: TGTGCCATCGCGACAGGGGAGACAGATACGCAGTATTTT
j_call: TRBJ2-1; clone_size: few; v_call: TRBV4-2; cdr3_length: 17; d_call: TRBD1; cdr3_aa: CASSQDLRGGAGNEQFF; cdr3_nt: TGTGCCAGCAGCCAAGATCTACGAGGGGGCGCTGGCAATGAGCAGTTCTTC
j_call: TRBJ2-7; clone_size: .; v_call: TRBV30; cdr3_length: 12; d_call: .; cdr3_aa: CAWSPSSYEQYF; cdr3_nt: TGTGCCTGGAGTCCCTCCAGCTACGAGCAGTACTTC
j_call: TRBJ2-5; clone_size: .; v_call: TRBV7-2; cdr3_length: 15; d_call: TRBD1; cdr3_aa: CASSLDRVRQETQYF; cdr3_nt: TGTGCCAGCAGCCTGGACAGGGTTCGCCAAGAGACCCAGTACTTC